The 8 T cell receptor beta chains given below trace back to one sample, sequenced in a study of T cell responses to AZD1222 COVID-19 vaccine. Using immunoSEQ multiplex PCR, the repertoire was profiled, and TCRdb retains in-frame clones only, with some absent. The sample contains 130,000 or so clones, about 93% of which appear only once. Material: peripheral blood, obtained on day 0 of AZD1222 vaccination. Receptors were obtained from an adult in good health.

This clone was detected once. The chain recombines TRBV15 with TRBJ2-7; unclear D gene. The CDR3 has 16 amino acids. Germline CDR1 LNHNV, CDR2 YYDKDF (reference sequence). Trimming took 3 bases from V and 5 from J, leaving 20 bases between them. The CDR3 DNA follows: TGTGCCACCAGCAGGGAATTCTCTCTGGTGGGCGACGAGCAGTACTTC. Translation: CATSREFSLVGDEQYF.

V usage is TRBV9 and J usage is TRBJ1-2; the D gene is possibly TRBD1 (6 bases). Germline V gene lookup returns CDR1 SGDLS and CDR2 YYNGEE. This CDR3 region has 14 residues. The V gene lost 0 bases and the J gene lost 8 bases, with 14 bases spanning the gap. CDR3 nucleotides: TGTGCCAGCAGCGTAGAAGTACAGGGTGAGGGCTACACCTTC. This translates into CASSVEVQGEGYTF.

V gene TRBV27 combines with J gene TRBJ1-5, with a possible D match to TRBD1 (6 bases). The germline V gene has CDR1 MNHEY and CDR2 SMNVEV (reference sequence). The CDR3 spans 15 residues. Trimming took 6 bases from V and 7 from J, leaving 19 bases between them. This CDR3 is CASRSYRDSGQPQHF. The CDR3 coding sequence is TGTGCCAGCAGGTCCTACAGGGACTCGGGACAGCCCCAGCATTTT.

This chain links TRBV10-3 with TRBJ1-2; no clear D gene. The CDR3 has 14 residues. The germline V gene encodes CDR1 ENHRY and CDR2 SYGVKD. The V end was cut by 8 bases, the J end by 6 bases, with 19 bases between. The CDR3 sequence: CAIWLTREGNGYTF. The CDR3 bases are TGTGCCATCTGGCTAACTAGGGAGGGCAATGGCTACACCTTC.

In its sample, this clone was seen once. The chain employs TRBV7-3 and TRBJ1-2; D is uncertain. Germline V gene data show CDR1 as SGHTA and CDR2 as FQGTGA. This CDR3 comprises 15 residues. Trimming took 4 bases from V and 0 from J, leaving 12 bases between them. This chain's CDR3 is CASSSDGETNYGYTF. CDR3 in DNA: TGTGCCAGCAGCTCGGACGGTGAAACTAACTATGGCTACACCTTC. Drawing the rest from reference TRBV7-3 and TRBJ1-2, the complete variable domain is GAGVSQTPSNKVTEKGKYVELRCDPISGHTALYWYRQSLGQGPEFLIYFQGTGAADDSGLPNDRFFAVRPEGSVSTLKIQRTERGDSAVYLCASSSDGETNYGYTFGSGTRLTVV.

The rearrangement links TRBV9 to TRBJ1-1, with D perhaps matching TRBD1 (6 bases). V was cut by 4 bases and J by 3 bases, with 19 bases left in between. There are 16 residues in the CDR3. The germline V gene has CDR1 SGDLS and CDR2 YYNGEE. The CDR3 DNA sequence: TGTGCCAGCAGCCCGAGGGGGGGTCTTGGGGACACTGAAGCTTTCTTT. Its protein is CASSPRGGLGDTEAFF.

The chain links TRBV3-1 (or the pseudogene TRBV3-2) to TRBJ2-3; D not certain. V gave up 0 bases and J gave up 6 bases, with 4 bases separating them. This CDR3 has 12 amino acids. Germline V gives CDR1 LGHDT, CDR2 YNNKEL (reference sequence). The CDR3 is CASSQETDTQYF. CDR3 DNA sequence: TGTGCCAGCAGCCAAGAAACGGATACGCAGTATTTT.

The CDR3 spells CASAPPGGAGNTIYF. CDR3 bases: TGTGCTAGTGCCCCCCCGGGCGGGGCTGGAAACACCATATATTTT. The V gene is TRBV12-5, the J gene TRBJ1-3; D gene unclear. Germline lookup yields CDR1 LGHNT and CDR2 FRNRAP. Trimming shortened V by 7 bases and J by 2 bases, and 15 bases separated the two germline ends. The CDR3 covers 15 residues.